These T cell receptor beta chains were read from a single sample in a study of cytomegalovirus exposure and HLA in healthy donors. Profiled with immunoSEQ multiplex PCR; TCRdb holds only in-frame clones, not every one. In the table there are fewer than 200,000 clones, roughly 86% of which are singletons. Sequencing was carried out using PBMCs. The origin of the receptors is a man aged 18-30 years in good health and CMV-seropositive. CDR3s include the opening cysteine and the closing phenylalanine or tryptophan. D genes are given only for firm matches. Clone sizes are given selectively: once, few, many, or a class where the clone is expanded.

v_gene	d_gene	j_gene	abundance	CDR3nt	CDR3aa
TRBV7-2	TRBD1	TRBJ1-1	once	TGTGCCAGCAGCTTAGTTGACAGGGGAGAAGCTTTCTTT	CASSLVDRGEAFF
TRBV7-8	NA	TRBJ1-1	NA	TGTGCCAGCAGCCTACCCGGTGAAGCTTTCTTT	CASSLPGEAFF
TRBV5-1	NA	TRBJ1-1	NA	TGCGCCAGCAGCTCCCGCCCGGTGGGGGGAAACACTGAAGCTTTCTTT	CASSSRPVGGNTEAFF
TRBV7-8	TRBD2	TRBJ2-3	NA	TGTGCCAGCACCCAGCGGGGGGGGGCGATCACAGATACGCAGTATTTT	CASTQRGGAITDTQYF
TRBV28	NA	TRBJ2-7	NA	TGTGCCAGCAGTTTTCAGGGTTCCACGTCCGAGCAGTACTTC	CASSFQGSTSEQYF
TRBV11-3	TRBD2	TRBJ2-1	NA	TGTGCCAGCAGCCGACGGACTAGCGACAATGAGCAGTTCTTC	CASSRRTSDNEQFF
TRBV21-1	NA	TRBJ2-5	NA	TGTGCCAGCAGCGAAACGGGGGGGGAGGAGACCCAGTACTTC	CASSETGGEETQYF
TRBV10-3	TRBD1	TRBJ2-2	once	TGTGCCACCATGGGACAGGGTCCCACCGGGGAGCTGTTTTTT	CATMGQGPTGELFF
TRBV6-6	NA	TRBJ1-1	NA	TGTGCCAGCAGTTACGCCGGGGAGAACACTGAAGCTTTCTTT	CASSYAGENTEAFF
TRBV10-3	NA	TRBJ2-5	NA	TGTGCCATCAGTGAGTCGAGTAGCGCTAGAGAGACCCAGTACTTC	CAISESSSARETQYF
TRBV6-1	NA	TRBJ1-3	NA	TGTGCCAGTGGGGCAGGCCCTGGAAACACCATATATTTT	CASGAGPGNTIYF
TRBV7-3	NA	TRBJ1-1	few	TGTGCCAGCATAGGTCAGCGAAGGGGGATTGAAGCTTTCTTT	CASIGQRRGIEAFF
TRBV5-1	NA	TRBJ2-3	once	TGCGCCAGCAGCTTGGCCTCGGCAGATACGCAGTATTTT	CASSLASADTQYF
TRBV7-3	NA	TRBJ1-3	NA	TGTGCCAGCAGCTTAAATGGACAGTACTCTGGAAACACCATATATTTT	CASSLNGQYSGNTIYF
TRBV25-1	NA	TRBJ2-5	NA	TGTGCCAGCAGTGAATACAGGGACCAAGAGACCCAGTACTTC	CASSEYRDQETQYF
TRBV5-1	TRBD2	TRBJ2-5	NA	TGCGCCAGCAGCTTCTCCGGGGGGGAGACCCAGTACTTC	CASSFSGGETQYF
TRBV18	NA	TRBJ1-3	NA	TGTGCCAGCTCACCACCGTCAGGGGATAGTGGAAACACCATATATTTT	CASSPPSGDSGNTIYF
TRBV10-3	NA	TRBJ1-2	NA	TGTGCCACCGTGCAGTCAATGGACTATGGCTACACCTTC	CATVQSMDYGYTF
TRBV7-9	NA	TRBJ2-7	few	TGTGCCAGCAGCACTAGACAGGGAGGTGCCTACGAGCAGTACTTC	CASSTRQGGAYEQYF
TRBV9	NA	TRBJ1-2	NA	TGTGCCAGCAGCCCACAGGCGGTCGACTATGGCTACACCTTC	CASSPQAVDYGYTF
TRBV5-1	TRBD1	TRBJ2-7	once	TGCGCCAGCAGGTGGGGACAGGGTCCCTACGAGCAGTACTTC	CASRWGQGPYEQYF
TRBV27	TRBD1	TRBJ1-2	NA	TGTGCCAGCAGTTTAGGCAGGGGGTCCTATGGCTACACCTTC	CASSLGRGSYGYTF
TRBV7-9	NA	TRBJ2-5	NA	TGTGCCAGCAGCTTAAATTTAAACGGAGGAGAGACCCAGTACTTC	CASSLNLNGGETQYF
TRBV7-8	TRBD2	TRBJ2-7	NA	TGTGCCAGCAGCTTAAGGAGCGGGAGGGCCAAATTCTACGAGCAGTACTTC	CASSLRSGRAKFYEQYF
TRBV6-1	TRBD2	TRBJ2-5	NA	TGTGCCAGCAGCTCATCTCCGGGGGGGCAGGAGACCCAGTACTTC	CASSSSPGGQETQYF
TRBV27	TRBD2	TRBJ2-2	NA	TGTGCCAGCACCGCCGGGAGGGGAGGGACCGGGGAGCTGTTTTTT	CASTAGRGGTGELFF